These 25 T cell receptor beta chains originate from one sample sequenced in a study of PD-1 blockade in mismatch repair-deficient tumors. Assay: immunoSEQ multiplex PCR; the TCRdb copy retains only in-frame clones and omits some. The data show around 15,000 clones, roughly 80% seen once. Regarding time point: roughly 10-day in vitro stimulation with candidate neoantigen peptide 5. Which antigens these TCRs recognize remains unknown. This specimen consisted of cells cultured in vitro, obtained from a patient treated with pembrolizumab. The receptors originated from an adult with mismatch repair-deficient cancer.

The chain recombines TRBV7-9 with TRBJ2-7; 7 bases line up with TRBD1. The V gene's germline CDR1 is SEHNR and CDR2 FQNEAQ (reference sequence). V shed 6 bases, J shed 5 bases, and the junction held 10 bases outside the gene matches. This CDR3 is built from 14 residues. The CDR3 reads CASSQGTAKNEQYF. CDR3 bases: TGTGCCAGCAGTCAGGGGACAGCGAAGAACGAGCAGTACTTC.

The chain links TRBV18 to TRBJ1-3, with D unclear. The CDR3 totals 15 residues. Germline V gives CDR1 KGHSH, CDR2 LQKENI. Trimming left V 3 bases short and J 2 bases short, with 11 bases between. CDR3 DNA: TGTGCCAGCTCACCTCTCCTGACCCCTGGAAACACCATATATTTT. This translates into CASSPLLTPGNTIYF.

About this clone: The sample contains more than one DNA sequence encoding this CDR3. The chain combines TRBV2 with TRBJ2-7; the D gene is possibly TRBD2 (5 bases). Germline V gene data show CDR1 as SNHLY and CDR2 as FYNNEI. This CDR3 region has 13 residues. V was cut by 4 bases and J by 0 bases, with 7 bases left in between. CDR3 DNA: TGTGCCAGCAGTGCGGGAAACTCCTACGAGCAGTACTTC. Its translation is CASSAGNSYEQYF.

The J gene is TRBJ1-2, the V gene TRBV5-4; D call uncertain. The CDR3 has 15 residues. Trimming shortened V by 0 bases and J by 0 bases, and 9 bases separated the two germline ends. Germline-derived CDR1 and CDR2 are SGHNT and YYREEE (reference sequence). In nucleotides, the CDR3 is TGTGCCAGCAGCTTGGACGGACCGGCTAACTATGGCTACACCTTC. Protein product: CASSLDGPANYGYTF.

The chain links TRBV27 to TRBJ2-7; 9 bases align to TRBD2. This CDR3 has 16 residues. V gave up 3 bases and J gave up 3 bases; unmatched junction bases: 9. Germline V gives CDR1 MNHEY, CDR2 SMNVEV (reference sequence). The CDR3 loop is CASSLSSGAGSYEQYF. The CDR3 DNA is TGTGCCAGCAGTTTGTCTAGCGGGGCCGGCAGCTACGAGCAGTACTTC.

The V and J genes are TRBV18 and TRBJ2-1; D is perhaps TRBD1 (6 bases). Per the germline V gene, CDR1 is KGHSH and CDR2 is LQKENI. CDR3 length: 14 amino acids. Trimming removed 3 bases at V and 11 bases at J, with 17 bases between. The CDR3 DNA reads as TGTGCCAGCTCACCCACCAACACCGGGACACAGCAGTTCTTC. It is translated as CASSPTNTGTQQFF.

The rearrangement uses TRBV29-1 and TRBJ1-3; D possibly corresponds to TRBD1 (6 bases). The CDR3 is 13 amino acids. The germline V gene has CDR1 SQVTM and CDR2 ANQGSEA. V lost 7 bases and J lost 4, with 14 bases in between. The CDR3 region is CSASTGPGNTIYF. In DNA form, the CDR3 reads TGCAGCGCCAGTACAGGGCCAGGAAACACCATATATTTT.

V is TRBV2 and J is TRBJ2-3; 10 positions agree with TRBD1. Looked up from germline, CDR1 is SNHLY and CDR2 is FYNNEI. The CDR3 runs to 14 residues. The V gene end was trimmed by 6 bases and the J gene end by 6 bases; junction bases not matched to a gene: 6. CDR3 loop: CASSGDRGPDTQYF. Written as DNA, the CDR3 is TGTGCCAGCAGCGGCGACAGGGGGCCCGATACGCAGTATTTT.

V and J are TRBV18 and TRBJ1-1; 7 bases align to TRBD1. The CDR3 consists of 15 residues. V lost 2 bases and J lost 4; bases outside the gene matches: 7. Germline lookup yields CDR1 KGHSH and CDR2 LQKENI. The DNA for the CDR3 is TGTGCCAGCTCACCATTCACAGGGGAGAGCACTGAAGCTTTCTTT. It yields the protein CASSPFTGESTEAFF.

The chain has TRBV7-8 and TRBJ2-2; tentatively, D is TRBD1 or TRBD2 (6 bases each). Germline V lookup: CDR1 SGHVS, CDR2 FQNEAQ. V was cut by 5 bases and J by 0 bases, with 28 bases left in between. This CDR3 is built from 21 residues. The CDR3 nucleotides are TGTGCCAGCAGCCCAAACGACAGGTTTGGGGGGAGAACCTCGAACACCGGGGAGCTGTTTTTT. The encoded protein is CASSPNDRFGGRTSNTGELFF.

The V and J genes are TRBV25-1 and TRBJ2-5; either TRBD1 or TRBD2 may fit D (5 bases each). Trimming took 2 bases from V and 2 from J, leaving 6 bases between them. The CDR3 extends over 13 amino acids. Germline CDR1 is MGHDK and CDR2 is SYGVNS. The CDR3 protein is CASSEGGQETQYF. As DNA, the CDR3 is TGTGCCAGCAGTGAAGGGGGTCAAGAGACCCAGTACTTC.

This CDR3 reads CASSPLDGTPYEQYF. CDR3 DNA sequence: TGTGCCAGCAGTCCCCTTGACGGTACTCCCTACGAGCAGTACTTC. The genes are TRBV28 and TRBJ2-7; no firm D call. CDR3 length: 15 amino acids. CDR1 MDHEN and CDR2 SYDVKM come from the germline V gene. V lost 5 bases to trimming and J lost 2 bases, with 16 bases between them.

The J gene is TRBJ2-1, the V gene TRBV7-9, with 7 bases identical to TRBD2. Losses at the gene ends were 1 base for V and 5 bases for J; bases not matched to a gene: 11. The CDR3 length is 17 residues. The V gene's germline CDR1 is SEHNR and CDR2 FQNEAQ (reference sequence). CDR3 sequence reads: CASSLVLRGRVHNEQFF. Written as DNA, the CDR3 is TGTGCCAGCAGCTTAGTTCTCAGAGGGAGGGTCCACAATGAGCAGTTCTTC.

The V call is TRBV5-6, the J call TRBJ2-7; 11 bases map to TRBD2. This CDR3 region has 16 residues. From germline, CDR1 is SGHDT and CDR2 YYEEEE. Trimming at V came to 3 bases and at J to 0 bases, leaving 5 bases not matched to a gene. The CDR3: CASSSWGLADSYEQYF. DNA of the CDR3: TGTGCCAGCAGCTCCTGGGGACTAGCGGACTCCTACGAGCAGTACTTC.

The chain has TRBV30 and TRBJ1-1, with D possibly TRBD1 on 6 matching bases. The germline gives CDR1 GTSNPN, CDR2 SVGIG (reference sequence). The CDR3 is 13 residues long. V was cut by 3 bases and J by 1 base, with 9 bases left in between. The CDR3, as DNA: TGTGCCTGGAGCAGGGGTGGGAACACTGAAGCTTTCTTT. Translation: CAWSRGGNTEAFF. Full variable domain (outside the CDR3, taken from reference TRBV30 and TRBJ1-1): SQTIHQWPATLVQPVGSPLSLECTVEGTSNPNLYWYRQAAGRGLQLLFYSVGIGQISSEVPQNLSASRPQDRQFILSSKKLLLSDSGFYLCAWSRGGNTEAFFGQGTRLTVV.

This clone was counted a few times. The J gene is TRBJ2-3, the V gene TRBV18; 7 bases match TRBD1. Unmatched junction bases numbered 5, after V lost 4 bases and J lost 4 bases. Germline V gives CDR1 KGHSH, CDR2 LQKENI. This CDR3 is built from 14 residues. The CDR3 loop is CASSHRDSSDTQYF. For the CDR3, the DNA is TGTGCCAGCTCACACCGGGACAGTTCAGATACGCAGTATTTT.

The V gene is TRBV18, the J gene TRBJ2-3; unclear D gene. The V gene lost 3 bases and the J gene lost 0 bases, with 22 bases spanning the gap. Germline loops: CDR1 KGHSH, CDR2 LQKENI. The CDR3 runs to 19 residues. The chain's CDR3 is CASSPQGFLWTPSTDTQYF. As DNA, the CDR3 is TGTGCCAGCTCACCTCAAGGGTTTTTATGGACGCCTAGCACAGATACGCAGTATTTT.

This chain connects TRBV30 to TRBJ2-4; TRBD2 matches 13 bases. CDR1 is GTSNPN and CDR2 is SVGIG in the germline V gene (reference sequence). The CDR3 totals 18 residues. V lost 2 bases and J lost 0; bases outside the gene matches: 7. The CDR3 region has the DNA TGTGCCTGGAGTCGACCTGGGACTAGCGGGGTAGCCAAAAACATTCAGTACTTC. It codes for CAWSRPGTSGVAKNIQYF.

The genes are TRBV6-5 and TRBJ2-7, with a weak D call TRBD1 (5 bases). The CDR3 runs 13 residues. V shed 6 bases and J shed 5 bases, with 14 bases lying between them. CDR1 and CDR2 from the germline V gene are MNHEY and SVGAGI. The DNA for the CDR3 is TGTGCCAGCAGCCCCTCCCAGGGCCACGAGCAGTACTTC. It encodes CASSPSQGHEQYF.

The chain combines TRBV6-5 with TRBJ1-1, with no clear D. V lost 8 bases to trimming and J lost 0 bases, with 4 bases between them. Per the germline V gene, CDR1 is MNHEY and CDR2 is SVGAGI. The CDR3 is 11 residues long. CDR3 region: CASFLNTEAFF. The CDR3 DNA is TGTGCCAGCTTCCTGAACACTGAAGCTTTCTTT.

This clone was seen only once. The chain employs TRBV7-6 and TRBJ2-7; D is ambiguous. Looked up from germline, CDR1 is SGHVS and CDR2 is FNYEAQ. The CDR3 sequence is 12 residues long. V gave up 0 bases and J gave up 6 bases, with 6 bases separating them. As DNA, the CDR3 is TGTGCCAGCAGCTTAGCGAACGGCGAGCAGTACTTC. Its translation: CASSLANGEQYF. Looking up the rest from reference TRBV7-6 and TRBJ2-7 gives the full variable domain: GAGVSQSPRYKVTKRGQDVALRCDPISGHVSLYWYRQALGQGPEFLTYFNYEAQQDKSGLPNDRFSAERPEGSISTLTIQRTEQRDSAMYRCASSLANGEQYFGPGTRLTVT.

This clone was counted between two and nine times. The chain links TRBV5-1 to TRBJ1-2, with 8 bases that match TRBD1. This CDR3 has 15 amino acids. CDR1 and CDR2 (germline): SGHRS, YFSETQ. V was clipped by 3 bases and J by 5 bases; unmatched bases: 9. The CDR3: CASSSWTGMAYGYTF. Here the CDR3 DNA reads TGCGCCAGCAGCTCCTGGACAGGGATGGCTTATGGCTACACCTTC.

J is TRBJ2-7 and V is TRBV28; D assignment may be TRBD1 or TRBD2 (5 bases each). V lost 6 bases to trimming and J lost 2 bases, with 17 bases between them. The CDR3 is made up of 15 amino acids. Germline V CDR1 and CDR2: MDHEN, SYDVKM. CDR3 region: CASSPTGAGTYEQYF. CDR3 sequence (DNA): TGTGCCAGCAGCCCTACCGGGGCCGGGACCTACGAGCAGTACTTC. Variable domain in full (rest from reference TRBV28 and TRBJ2-7): DVKVTQSSRYLVKRTGEKVFLECVQDMDHENMFWYRQDPGLGLRLIYFSYDVKMKEKGDIPEGYSVSREKKERFSLILESASTNQTSMYLCASSPTGAGTYEQYFGPGTRLTVT.

The rearrangement links TRBV6-5 to TRBJ2-3; the match to TRBD2 covers 7 bases. Germline values: CDR1 MNHEY, CDR2 SVGAGI. The CDR3 contains 15 residues. The V gene end was trimmed by 6 bases and the J gene end by 4 bases; junction bases not matched to a gene: 10. CDR3 residues: CASRIAGNGADTQYF. CDR3 bases: TGTGCCAGCAGGATAGCGGGTAATGGCGCAGATACGCAGTATTTT.

The CDR3, as DNA: TGTGCCAGCAGCTCGATCGCTTCGGGGGGCGGCTACACCTTC. This codes for CASSSIASGGGYTF. The genes are TRBV11-2 and TRBJ1-2; D is possibly TRBD1 (6 bases). CDR1 SGHAT and CDR2 FQNNGV come from the germline V gene. The CDR3 is 14 residues long. V dropped 4 bases and J dropped 8 bases, with 17 bases sitting between them. Based on the CDR3 plus reference TRBV11-2 and TRBJ1-2, the full variable domain is EAGVAQSPRYKIIEKRQSVAFWCNPISGHATLYWYQQILGQGPKLLIQFQNNGVVDDSQLPKDRFSAERLKGVDSTLKIQPAKLEDSAVYLCASSSIASGGGYTFGSGTRLTVV.